The text below deals with one TCR beta chain. The sample belongs to a study of shared clonotypes between healthy human individuals. Study background: Every donor yielded three CD4 naive, three CD4 memory, two CD8 naive and one CD8 memory plate.

In replicate PCRs of sorted subsets, roughly 200 ng DNA, about 30,000 T cell genomes, was used. The assay was immunoSEQ multiplex PCR, and TCRdb's table has in-frame clones only and misses some. Here the sample spans over 850,000 clones, around 82% being singletons. Sequenced sample: memory CD4+ T cells from PBMCs. Sample subset: CD45RA-negative fraction. The clonotype originates from a man between 18 and 29 years old in good health. Some clones in this sample may be carry-over from other donors' samples.

The CDR3 loop reads CSARDLNEQFF. CDR3 coding DNA: TGCAGTGCTAGAGATTTGAATGAGCAGTTCTTC. V is TRBV20-1 and J is TRBJ2-1; D gene uncertain. Trimming took 0 bases from V and 7 from J, leaving 4 bases between them. The V gene's germline CDR1 is DFQATT and CDR2 SNEGSKA (reference sequence). This CDR3 has 11 amino acids.